These 24 T cell receptor beta chains were all obtained from the same sample, sequenced in a study of cytomegalovirus exposure and HLA in healthy donors. Use of 60 Vbeta and 13 Jbeta primers characterized the PCR. Assay used: immunoSEQ multiplex PCR; TCRdb lists only in-frame clones, some missing. The table lists around 230,000 clones, approximately 81% of them singletons, with roughly 0.24% in the top ten. The sequenced sample was PBMCs. The receptors stem from a girl aged 2 to 9 in good health and CMV-seronegative.

This sequence joins TRBV28 and TRBJ1-3; D remains unclear. Trimming stripped 0 bases from V and 1 base from J, with 4 bases between. There are 14 residues in the CDR3. Per the germline V gene, CDR1 is MDHEN and CDR2 is SYDVKM. Written as DNA, the CDR3 is TGTGCCAGCAGTTTATGGGAGTCTGGAAACACCATATATTTT. Translating gives CASSLWESGNTIYF.

This rearrangement joins TRBV19 to TRBJ1-2; TRBD1 aligns across 7 bases. Germline V gene lookup returns CDR1 LNHDA and CDR2 SQIVND (reference sequence). This CDR3 is built from 16 residues. Unmatched junction bases numbered 21, after V lost 10 bases and J lost 7 bases. CDR3 bases: TGTGCCACCGCCCCCCGGGGTCCGGGACAGAGACCTGGCTACACCTTC. Protein product: CATAPRGPGQRPGYTF.

Remarks on this clone: The same CDR3 arises from other DNA sequences in this sample as well. The chain employs TRBV7-9 and TRBJ1-4, with TRBD1 matching 9 bases. CDR1 and CDR2 (germline): SEHNR, FQNEAQ (reference sequence). The CDR3 length is 14 residues. The V and J ends lost 5 bases and 8 bases, in that order; junction bases with no gene match: 6. CDR3 region: CASSPGQGNEKLFF. CDR3 DNA: TGTGCCAGCAGCCCCGGACAGGGGAACGAAAAACTGTTTTTT.

V gene TRBV6-5 combines with J gene TRBJ2-5; weak D call: TRBD1 (5 bases). The V end lost 11 bases, the J end lost 1 base, and 11 bases lay between the germline ends. The germline gives CDR1 MNHEY, CDR2 SVGAGI. This CDR3 spans 12 amino acids. CDR3 sequence: CASGIIQETQYF. As DNA, the CDR3 is TGTGCCTCAGGGATCATCCAAGAGACCCAGTACTTC.

The chain employs TRBV6-1 and TRBJ1-2, with TRBD1 as a possible D gene (6 bases). The germline CDR1 and CDR2 sequences are MNHNS and SASEGT. The CDR3 loop spans 14 amino acids. Trimming cost V 2 bases and J 4 bases, with 11 bases left between them. CDR3 nucleotide sequence: TGTGCCAGCAGTGAATTAGGACAGATCTATGGCTACACCTTC. Translating it yields CASSELGQIYGYTF.

The chain uses TRBV5-1 and TRBJ2-2, with D perhaps TRBD2 (5 bases). Germline lookup yields CDR1 SGHRS and CDR2 YFSETQ. The ends were cut back, 2 bases at V and 4 bases at J, with 6 bases in the middle. The CDR3 is made up of 13 amino acids. CDR3 DNA sequence: TGCGCCAGCAGCTTTGAGGGCACCGGGGAGCTGTTTTTT. Its translation: CASSFEGTGELFF. Based on the CDR3 plus reference TRBV5-1 and TRBJ2-2, the full variable domain is KAGVTQTPRYLIKTRGQQVTLSCSPISGHRSVSWYQQTPGQGLQFLFEYFSETQRNKGNFPGRFSGRQFSNSRSEMNVSTLELGDSALYLCASSFEGTGELFFGEGSRLTVL.

The chain links TRBV30 to TRBJ2-5, with a possible D match to TRBD2 (6 bases). Germline V gene sequence: CDR1 GTSNPN, CDR2 SVGIG (reference sequence). V lost 3 bases and J lost 6, with 17 bases in between. The CDR3 totals 14 residues. CDR3 sequence: CAWSIDGRSKTQYF. The DNA of the CDR3 is TGTGCCTGGAGCATAGATGGGAGGTCCAAGACCCAGTACTTC.

This chain joins TRBV27 and TRBJ2-5, with 8 bases lining up with TRBD2. Germline CDR1 is MNHEY and CDR2 is SMNVEV (reference sequence). With V trimmed by 2 bases and J by 5 bases, 7 bases remained unmatched. This CDR3 is built from 15 residues. The CDR3 region is CASSLLGGGKETQYF. The CDR3 region has the DNA TGTGCCAGCAGTTTACTGGGCGGGGGGAAGGAGACCCAGTACTTC.

This chain uses TRBV7-9 with TRBJ2-1, with D tentatively TRBD1 (6 bases). The CDR3 length is 15 residues. The V end lost 5 bases, the J end lost 9 bases, and 20 bases lay between the germline ends. Germline CDR1 is SEHNR and CDR2 is FQNEAQ (reference sequence). The CDR3 DNA sequence: TGTGCCAGCAGCCCTGTGGGTGGGGGCCTTGGTGAGCAGTTCTTC. Its translation is CASSPVGGGLGEQFF.

The V gene is TRBV5-6, the J gene TRBJ2-2; TRBD2 might be the D (6 bases). The germline gives CDR1 SGHDT, CDR2 YYEEEE. Trimming pared 6 bases from V and 6 bases from J, leaving 15 bases between. This CDR3 contains 14 residues. CDR3 nucleotide sequence: TGTGCCAGCAACTTCAGACAGCGGGCCGGGGAGCTGTTTTTT. Translation gives CASNFRQRAGELFF.

The gene calls are TRBV7-9 and TRBJ2-3, with D perhaps matching TRBD2 (5 bases). The V gene's germline CDR1 is SEHNR and CDR2 FQNEAQ (reference sequence). The V end lost 2 bases, the J end lost 2 bases, and 8 bases lay between the germline ends. The CDR3 length is 14 residues. The CDR3: CASSLNGNTDTQYF. The CDR3 DNA reads as TGTGCCAGCAGCTTAAACGGGAACACAGATACGCAGTATTTT. Drawing the rest from reference TRBV7-9 and TRBJ2-3, the complete variable domain is DTGVSQNPRHKITKRGQNVTFRCDPISEHNRLYWYRQTLGQGPEFLTYFQNEAQLEKSRLLSDRFSAERPKGSFSTLEIQRTEQGDSAMYLCASSLNGNTDTQYFGPGTRLTVL.

The chain combines TRBV5-4 with TRBJ2-3; maybe TRBD2 (6 bases). This CDR3 has 15 residues. CDR1 SGHNT and CDR2 YYREEE come from the germline V gene (reference sequence). Trimming pared 2 bases from V and 6 bases from J, leaving 16 bases between. This CDR3 reads CASSLAGLRLDTQYF. CDR3 nucleotide sequence: TGTGCCAGCAGCTTAGCGGGCCTCCGATTGGATACGCAGTATTTT.

This chain connects TRBV2 to TRBJ1-3, with D possibly being TRBD1 (5 bases). The ends were cut back, 7 bases at V and 2 bases at J, with 9 bases in the middle. Per germline, CDR1 SNHLY and CDR2 FYNNEI. The CDR3 extends over 13 amino acids. The CDR3 coding sequence is TGTGCCAGCAACCAGGGTCCTGGAAACACCATATATTTT. It codes for CASNQGPGNTIYF. Based on the CDR3 plus reference TRBV2 and TRBJ1-3, the full variable domain is EPEVTQTPSHQVTQMGQEVILRCVPISNHLYFYWYRQILGQKVEFLVSFYNNEISEKSEIFDDQFSVERPDGSNFTLKIRSTKLEDSAMYFCASNQGPGNTIYFGEGSWLTVV.

The chain is built from TRBV14 and TRBJ2-3; no reliable D call. Trimming removed 2 bases at V and 0 bases at J, with 12 bases between. CDR1 and CDR2 (germline): SGHDN, FVKESK. The CDR3 is made up of 16 amino acids. The CDR3 DNA sequence: TGTGCCAGCAGCCAAACCATGTTAGTCAGCACAGATACGCAGTATTTT. It is translated as CASSQTMLVSTDTQYF.

The chain employs TRBV10-2 and TRBJ1-5, with 10 nucleotides matching TRBD1. Germline V lookup: CDR1 WSHSY, CDR2 SAAADI. There are 18 residues in the CDR3. V gave up 8 bases and J gave up 6 bases; unmatched junction bases: 19. The CDR3 loop is CASHASTGGLGGSQPQHF. Here the CDR3 DNA reads TGCGCCAGCCATGCCTCGACAGGGGGCTTGGGGGGGAGTCAGCCCCAGCATTTT.

V gene TRBV13 combines with J gene TRBJ2-3, with 12 nucleotides matching TRBD2. The CDR3 loop spans 16 amino acids. CDR1 PRHDT and CDR2 FYEKMQ come from the germline V gene (reference sequence). After removal of 4 bases from V and 3 bases from J, the junction contained 5 bases not matched to a gene. This CDR3 reads CASSSSTSGRTDTQYF. The CDR3 nucleotides read TGTGCCAGCAGCTCAAGTACTAGCGGGAGGACAGATACGCAGTATTTT. The whole variable domain, filled in from reference TRBV13 and TRBJ2-3, reads AAGVIQSPRHLIKEKRETATLKCYPIPRHDTVYWYQQGPGQDPQFLISFYEKMQSDKGSIPDRFSAQQFSDYHSELNMSSLELGDSALYFCASSSSTSGRTDTQYFGPGTRLTVL.

The V call is TRBV19, the J call TRBJ2-2; D gene uncertain. CDR3 length: 13 residues. V was trimmed by 10 bases and J by 0 bases, leaving 9 bases between them. The germline gives CDR1 LNHDA, CDR2 SQIVND (reference sequence). The CDR3 DNA sequence: TGTGCCACCTCGTCCTCGAACACCGGGGAGCTGTTTTTT. It codes for CATSSSNTGELFF.

This chain connects TRBV7-9 to TRBJ1-3, with 7 bases lining up with TRBD1. The CDR3 covers 15 residues. V shed 4 bases and J 3 bases; nucleotides not matched to a gene: 6. Germline CDR1 and CDR2: SEHNR and FQNEAQ (reference sequence). The CDR3 protein is CASSYKQGSGNTIYF. DNA for the CDR3: TGTGCCAGCAGCTATAAACAGGGGAGTGGAAACACCATATATTTT.

This rearrangement joins TRBV7-9 to TRBJ2-3; 10 positions match TRBD2. After removal of 3 bases from V and 0 bases from J, the junction contained 6 bases not matched to a gene. The CDR3 sequence is 17 residues long. Germline V gene data show CDR1 as SEHNR and CDR2 as FQNEAQ (reference sequence). For the CDR3, the DNA is TGTGCCAGCAGCTTCGAGCGGGGGGGCGGCAGCACAGATACGCAGTATTTT. It encodes CASSFERGGGSTDTQYF.

This clone showed up just a few times. This chain's CDR3 is CASSQGLTSANTDTQYF. For the CDR3, the DNA is TGCGCCAGCAGCCAAGGCCTAACTAGCGCGAACACAGATACGCAGTATTTT. V is TRBV4-1 and J is TRBJ2-3; 7 bases map to TRBD2. CDR1 MGHRA and CDR2 YSYEKL come from the germline V gene. This CDR3 has 17 residues. The V segment lost 1 base and the J segment 2 bases; nucleotides outside the gene matches: 9.

The V and J genes are TRBV7-7 and TRBJ2-3, with 10 nucleotides matching TRBD2. V shed 2 bases, J shed 5 bases, and the junction held 10 bases outside the gene matches. The germline gives CDR1 SSHAT, CDR2 FNYEAQ (reference sequence). The CDR3 is 17 amino acids. CDR3 DNA sequence: TGTGCCAGCAGCTTAAGTGGGTTAGCGGGAGGCGAAGATACGCAGTATTTT. This gives the protein CASSLSGLAGGEDTQYF.

The sample holds a few counts of this clone. Additional DNA sequences in this sample encode the identical CDR3. The gene calls are TRBV20-1 and TRBJ1-2; 7 bases align to TRBD1. With 4 bases clipped from V and 4 bases from J, the junction kept 0 bases outside the gene matches. This CDR3 region has 11 residues. The germline gives CDR1 DFQATT, CDR2 SNEGSKA (reference sequence). CDR3 residues: CSATGGYGYTF. The CDR3 DNA sequence: TGCAGTGCTACAGGGGGCTATGGCTACACCTTC.

The CDR3 loop is CASSFGTRTNTGELFF. In nucleotides, the CDR3 is TGTGCCAGCAGTTTCGGGACTCGAACGAACACCGGGGAGCTGTTTTTT. This sequence joins TRBV27 and TRBJ2-2; maybe TRBD2 (6 bases). The ends were cut back, 3 bases at V and 0 bases at J, with 11 bases in the middle. The CDR3 loop spans 16 amino acids. Germline lookup yields CDR1 MNHEY and CDR2 SMNVEV (reference sequence).

This chain links TRBV4-1 with TRBJ1-1, with TRBD1 as a possible D gene (5 bases). CDR1 MGHRA and CDR2 YSYEKL come from the germline V gene. The CDR3 runs to 14 residues. V lost 0 bases to trimming and J lost 6 bases, with 11 bases between them. CDR3 sequence: CASSQDVKGPEAFF. The CDR3, as DNA: TGCGCCAGCAGCCAAGATGTGAAGGGGCCTGAAGCTTTCTTT.